The present T cell receptor (beta chain) was sequenced within a study of siplizumab effects on memory and regulatory T cells. Per sample, around 92,000 TCR templates underwent assay. Profiled with immunoSEQ multiplex PCR; TCRdb holds only in-frame clones, not every one. Seen here are some 97,000 clones, approximately 94% observed once, and the top ten hold roughly 1.3%. Trimming at V came to 10 bases and at J to 1 base, leaving 10 bases not matched to a gene. Germline CDR1 reads SEHNR; CDR2 reads FQNEAQ (reference sequence). The CDR3 is made up of 16 amino acids. Sequenced material: non-Treg CD4+ T cells sorted from blood. The receptor was isolated from a human donor in good health. The gene calls are TRBV7-9 and TRBJ2-6; the match to TRBD1 covers 7 bases. This CDR3 is CAIVTGAYSGANVLTF. The CDR3 DNA sequence: TGTGCCATCGTCACAGGGGCCTATTCTGGGGCCAACGTCCTGACTTTC.